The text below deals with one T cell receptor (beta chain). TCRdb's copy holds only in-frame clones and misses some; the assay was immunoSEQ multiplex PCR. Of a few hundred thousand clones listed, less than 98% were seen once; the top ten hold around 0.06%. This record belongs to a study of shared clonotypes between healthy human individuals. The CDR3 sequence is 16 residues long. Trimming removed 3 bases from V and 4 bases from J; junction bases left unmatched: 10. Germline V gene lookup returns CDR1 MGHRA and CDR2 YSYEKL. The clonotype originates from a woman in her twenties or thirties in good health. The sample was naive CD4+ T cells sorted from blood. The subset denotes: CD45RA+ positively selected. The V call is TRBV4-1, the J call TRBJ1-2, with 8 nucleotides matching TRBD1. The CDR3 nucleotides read TGCGCCAGCAGCCAGGTGGCCGGACAGGGCGGCTATGGCTACACCTTC. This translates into CASSQVAGQGGYGYTF.